One and the same sample provided the 32 T cell receptor beta chains below, sequenced in a study of type 1 and type 2 diabetes patients. PCR was run on genomic DNA. Multiplex PCR with 30 forward and 13 reverse primers amplified the TCR beta CDR3. Each CDR3 protein gets one entry after TCRdb re-called the multiplex PCR reads with MiXCR. This table has more than 250,000 distinct CDR3 sequences, 47% appearing once. What was sequenced was peripheral blood mononuclear cells (PBMCs). These receptors all come from a man between 18 and 35 years old with type 2 diabetes.

This clonotype was observed a handful of times. J is TRBJ1-1 and V is TRBV28, with 10 bases identical to TRBD1. CDR1 and CDR2 (germline): MDHEN, SYDVKM. This CDR3 is 15 amino acids long. V dropped 4 bases and J dropped 4; count of bases not matched to a gene: 6. CDR3 sequence (DNA): TGTGCCAGCAGTTCGACAGGGGGCGTGGGCACTGAAGCTTTCTTT. Encoded protein: CASSSTGGVGTEAFF.

V gene TRBV7-3 combines with J gene TRBJ1-6; 7 bases fit TRBD1. CDR3 length equals 16 residues. After removal of 0 bases from V and 7 bases from J, the junction contained 6 bases not matched to a gene. Germline V CDR1 and CDR2: SGHTA, FQGTGA. The CDR3 is CASSLTGNRGNSPLHF. As DNA, the CDR3 is TGTGCCAGCAGCTTAACGGGGAACAGGGGAAATTCACCCCTCCACTTT.

This clonotype was seen a handful of times. The rearrangement links TRBV9 to TRBJ1-5; 8 bases are shared with TRBD1. The V and J ends lost 3 bases and 3 bases, in that order; junction bases with no gene match: 5. The germline gives CDR1 SGDLS, CDR2 YYNGEE. The CDR3 extends over 15 amino acids. CDR3 DNA sequence: TGTGCCAGCAGCGACGGGACAGGAGCCAATCAGCCCCAGCATTTT. It is translated as CASSDGTGANQPQHF.

The chain joins TRBV15 to TRBJ2-1; 8 bases map to TRBD1. J was trimmed by 4 bases and V by 4 bases; bases with no gene match: 6. Germline CDR1 reads LNHNV; CDR2 reads YYDKDF (reference sequence). The CDR3 is made up of 15 amino acids. The CDR3 is CATSTRQGNYNEQFF. DNA of the CDR3: TGTGCCACCAGCACCCGACAGGGGAATTACAATGAGCAGTTCTTC. Looking up the rest from reference TRBV15 and TRBJ2-1 gives the full variable domain: DAMVIQNPRYQVTQFGKPVTLSCSQTLNHNVMYWYQQKSSQAPKLLFHYYDKDFNNEADTPDNFQSRRPNTSFCFLDIRSPGLGDTAMYLCATSTRQGNYNEQFFGPGTRLTVL.

The V call is TRBV12-3 or TRBV12-4, the J call TRBJ1-4; D may be TRBD1 (5 bases). Trimming pared 4 bases from V and 7 bases from J, leaving 16 bases between. The CDR3 runs to 15 residues. CDR3 sequence (DNA): TGTGCCAGCAGTTCCACCCGGGGGGTGGGTGAAAAACTGTTTTTT. The encoded protein is CASSSTRGVGEKLFF.

This clonotype showed up many times. This sequence joins TRBV25-1 and TRBJ2-7; D gene uncertain. V dropped 4 bases and J dropped 4 bases, with 5 bases sitting between them. The CDR3 has 11 residues. Germline assignment: CDR1 MGHDK and CDR2 SYGVNS. This chain's CDR3 is CASSGSYEQYF. The DNA for the CDR3 is TGTGCCAGCAGTGGTTCTTACGAGCAGTACTTC.

The table lists this clonotype with many counts. CDR3 nucleotide sequence: TGCGCCAGCAGTGAATCGGCGGGGCAAGAGACCCAGTACTTC. Residues: CASSESAGQETQYF. The rearrangement uses TRBV10-1 and TRBJ2-5; a weak D match, TRBD2 (6 bases). Trimming pared 3 bases from V and 2 bases from J, leaving 10 bases between. Per germline, CDR1 WNHNN and CDR2 SYGVQD (reference sequence). This CDR3 comprises 14 residues.

This sequence joins TRBV20-1 and TRBJ2-7, with D unclear. Germline V gene data show CDR1 as DFQATT and CDR2 as SNEGSKA (reference sequence). The V end was cut by 3 bases, the J end by 4 bases, with 19 bases between. The CDR3 contains 15 residues. CDR3 DNA sequence: TGCAGTGCTAGTTTCCCAGGCAACCTATTTTACGAGCAGTACTTC. This translates into CSASFPGNLFYEQYF.

V gene TRBV6-5 combines with J gene TRBJ2-7, with 8 bases matching TRBD2. In germline, CDR1 is MNHEY, CDR2 SVGAGI. The V gene end was trimmed by 5 bases and the J gene end by 0 bases; junction bases not matched to a gene: 12. This CDR3 spans 17 amino acids. CDR3 nucleotide sequence: TGTGCCAGCAGTGAAAGCGGGAGTCGTCGAAGCTCCTACGAGCAGTACTTC. This translates into CASSESGSRRSSYEQYF.

In this sample, this clonotype turned up a few times. The V and J genes are TRBV10-3 and TRBJ2-7, with no clear D. Germline V gene data show CDR1 as ENHRY and CDR2 as SYGVKD. There are 12 residues in the CDR3. Deletions cut 10 bases from V and 3 bases from J, with 13 bases between. The CDR3 DNA is TGTGCCACCAAAGGGCGCGGCTACGAGCAGTACTTC. This encodes CATKGRGYEQYF.

The CDR3, as DNA: TGTGCCAGTAGTCCCCTAAGGGAGGGTTGGGACACAGATACGCAGTATTTT. Its translation is CASSPLREGWDTDTQYF. J is TRBJ2-3 and V is TRBV19; 7 nucleotides agree with TRBD2. This CDR3 spans 17 amino acids. From germline, CDR1 is LNHDA and CDR2 SQIVND (reference sequence). The J segment lost 2 bases and the V segment lost 5 bases, leaving 13 bases of the junction unmatched.

This clonotype was recorded a few times. The rearrangement uses TRBV6-1 and TRBJ1-1; D is uncertain. Trimming took 3 bases from V and 6 from J, leaving 11 bases between them. Per germline, CDR1 MNHNS and CDR2 SASEGT. The CDR3 consists of 13 residues. As DNA, the CDR3 is TGTGCCAGCAGTGAGATAGGGCGCCCTGAAGCTTTCTTT. It specifies CASSEIGRPEAFF.

Notes on this clonotype: This may come from a read error, since a much larger clone is one base off. CDR3 sequence: CAISAGTGQYF. The CDR3 region has the DNA TGTGCCATCAGCGCAGGGACGGGGCAGTACTTC. This chain joins TRBV10-3 and TRBJ2-7; D possibly uses TRBD1 or TRBD2 (5 bases each). The CDR3 length is 11 residues. Germline CDR1 is ENHRY and CDR2 is SYGVKD. Trimming cost V 6 bases and J 9 bases, with 12 bases left between them.

This clonotype was picked up many times. The CDR3, as DNA: TGTGCCAGCAGTGTTCGAACGGAGAACGAGCAGTACTTC. Translation gives CASSVRTENEQYF. V gene TRBV25-1 combines with J gene TRBJ2-7; D gene ambiguous. The V and J ends lost 4 bases and 5 bases respectively, with 12 bases between them. This CDR3 has 13 residues. CDR1 and CDR2 (germline): MGHDK, SYGVNS.

The V and J genes are TRBV29-1 and TRBJ2-2; weak D call: TRBD2 (6 bases). Germline V gene lookup returns CDR1 SQVTM and CDR2 ANQGSEA. Trimming left V 7 bases short and J 6 bases short, with 6 bases between. There are 10 residues in the CDR3. The CDR3 nucleotides are TGCAGCGCGGGAGCCGGGGAGCTGTTTTTT. This translates into CSAGAGELFF.

This clonotype came up a few times. The J gene is TRBJ1-6, the V gene TRBV7-9; tentative D call: TRBD1 (6 bases). Germline V gene lookup returns CDR1 SEHNR and CDR2 FQNEAQ (reference sequence). The CDR3 is 14 residues long. Trimming shortened V by 5 bases and J by 10 bases, and 15 bases separated the two germline ends. Written as DNA, the CDR3 is TGTGCCAGCAGCCGTGGACAGTTCGCATCACCCCTCCACTTT. It translates to CASSRGQFASPLHF. Using reference TRBV7-9 and TRBJ1-6 for the parts outside the CDR3, the full variable domain is DTGVSQNPRHKITKRGQNVTFRCDPISEHNRLYWYRQTLGQGPEFLTYFQNEAQLEKSRLLSDRFSAERPKGSFSTLEIQRTEQGDSAMYLCASSRGQFASPLHFGNGTRLTVT.

The rearrangement links TRBV24-1 to TRBJ2-5, with D tentatively TRBD2 (6 bases). The CDR3 contains 17 residues. Germline lookup yields CDR1 KGHDR and CDR2 SFDVKD. Trimming cost V 1 base and J 5 bases, with 19 bases left between them. The CDR3 DNA is TGTGCCACCAGTGATTTTCAAAGTGCTCCCGGAGGGGAGACCCAGTACTTC. Protein product: CATSDFQSAPGGETQYF.

The CDR3 DNA is TGTGCCAGCAGCTCTCGGACTAGCGGGGAGGGGGAGCAGTTCTTC. Its protein is CASSSRTSGEGEQFF. The chain carries TRBV7-9 and TRBJ2-1; TRBD2 agrees at 12 bases. The CDR3 consists of 15 residues. Germline CDR1 reads SEHNR; CDR2 reads FQNEAQ (reference sequence). J lost 10 bases, V lost 4 bases, and 8 bases had no gene match.

As concerns this clonotype: Because it lacks the conserved phenylalanine or tryptophan at the end, this CDR3 is likely a read error. The chain combines TRBV29-1 with TRBJ2-7; 14 bases match TRBD2. Unmatched junction bases numbered 7, after V lost 6 bases and J lost 6 bases. The CDR3 covers 14 residues. Germline lookup yields CDR1 SQVTM and CDR2 ANQGSEA. In nucleotides, the CDR3 is TGCAGCGTGGCCGGGACTAGCGGGAGTCGCGAGCAGTACCTC. This translates into CSVAGTSGSREQYL.

This clonotype was seen just once. The chain uses TRBV27 and TRBJ1-4; TRBD1 aligns across 8 bases. The CDR3 loop spans 14 amino acids. Germline trimming cut 7 bases from V and 4 bases from J; bases unmatched to any gene: 5. Germline loops: CDR1 MNHEY, CDR2 SMNVEV (reference sequence). The CDR3 bases are TGTGCCAGCAAAACAGGGGGTATTAATGAAAAACTGTTTTTT. It encodes CASKTGGINEKLFF. The full variable domain, in which reference TRBV27 and TRBJ1-4 provide the parts outside the CDR3, is EAQVTQNPRYLITVTGKKLTVTCSQNMNHEYMSWYRQDPGLGLRQIYYSMNVEVTDKGDVPEGYKVSRKEKRNFPLILESPSPNQTSLYFCASKTGGINEKLFFGSGTQLSVL.

The sample holds one count of this clonotype. CDR3 DNA sequence: TGTGCCAGCAGTTCCGGCCCTGGTCTCGCGGCCCAAGAGACCCAGTACTTC. It codes for CASSSGPGLAAQETQYF. This chain joins TRBV27 and TRBJ2-5; no clear D gene. Germline V gives CDR1 MNHEY, CDR2 SMNVEV (reference sequence). V shed 4 bases and J shed 1 base, with 19 bases lying between them. The CDR3 is made up of 17 amino acids.

The chain joins TRBV2 to TRBJ1-2, with D maybe TRBD1 (6 bases). CDR1 is SNHLY, CDR2 FYNNEI, per germline. The V end was cut by 6 bases, the J end by 4 bases, with 15 bases between. The length of the CDR3 is 14 residues. The CDR3 reads CASRAEGVPYGYTF. Written as DNA, the CDR3 is TGTGCCAGCAGAGCTGAGGGGGTCCCCTATGGCTACACCTTC.

In this sample, this clonotype turned up once. This chain joins TRBV20-1 and TRBJ1-6; D is perhaps TRBD1 (5 bases). The germline gives CDR1 DFQATT, CDR2 SNEGSKA (reference sequence). There are 15 residues in the CDR3. V lost 6 bases to trimming and J lost 7 bases, with 19 bases between them. The CDR3 loop is CSASPGGVGNSPLHF. The CDR3 DNA is TGCAGTGCCTCGCCAGGAGGGGTAGGGAATTCACCCCTCCACTTT.

The chain employs TRBV12-3 or TRBV12-4 and TRBJ2-3, with 10 bases that match TRBD2. The CDR3 extends over 14 amino acids. V trimming: 6 bases; J trimming: 8 bases; junction bases outside the gene matches: 8. For the CDR3, the DNA is TGTGCCAGCAGCGACCTAGCGGGAGTGGGTACGCAGTATTTT. It encodes CASSDLAGVGTQYF.

Only one count was recorded for this clonotype. This chain links TRBV7-3 with TRBJ1-4, with D unresolved. Trimming took 4 bases from V and 0 from J, leaving 9 bases between them. CDR3 length equals 15 residues. Germline V gene lookup returns CDR1 SGHTA and CDR2 FQGTGA. The CDR3 here is CASSYFSSTNEKLFF. CDR3 DNA: TGTGCCAGCAGCTATTTCTCGTCAACTAATGAAAAACTGTTTTTT.

This clonotype came up a few times. The chain combines TRBV30 with TRBJ2-3; a weak D match, TRBD1 (5 bases). The V and J ends lost 3 bases and 0 bases respectively, with 7 bases between them. This CDR3 has 13 amino acids. The germline gives CDR1 GTSNPN, CDR2 SVGIG (reference sequence). The CDR3 nucleotides read TGTGCCTGGAGGACAGCTAGCACAGATACGCAGTATTTT. Protein sequence: CAWRTASTDTQYF. The whole variable domain, filled in from reference TRBV30 and TRBJ2-3, reads SQTIHQWPATLVQPVGSPLSLECTVEGTSNPNLYWYRQAAGRGLQLLFYSVGIGQISSEVPQNLSASRPQDRQFILSSKKLLLSDSGFYLCAWRTASTDTQYFGPGTRLTVL.

The chain recombines TRBV20-1 with TRBJ1-2, with unresolved D. With 3 bases removed from V and 2 bases from J, the gap between germline ends came to 7 bases. From germline, CDR1 is DFQATT and CDR2 SNEGSKA (reference sequence). The CDR3 consists of 12 residues. Written as DNA, the CDR3 is TGCAGTGCTAGTTTGGGGAACTATGGCTACACCTTC. Amino acid sequence: CSASLGNYGYTF.

This clonotype has more than one count but fewer than ten. The chain is built from TRBV15 and TRBJ2-1, with 9 bases fitting TRBD2. Trimming removed 0 bases from V and 6 bases from J; junction bases left unmatched: 15. CDR3 length equals 19 residues. Germline CDR1 and CDR2: LNHNV and YYDKDF (reference sequence). For the CDR3, the DNA is TGTGCCACCAGCAGAGACGCCGTCCATGCGGGAGGGCCCTCCAATGAGCAGTTCTTC. The encoded protein is CATSRDAVHAGGPSNEQFF.

V is TRBV20-1 and J is TRBJ1-1; maybe TRBD1 (5 bases). In germline, CDR1 is DFQATT, CDR2 SNEGSKA (reference sequence). V was pared by 5 bases and J by 1 base, with 14 bases between. This CDR3 is built from 14 residues. The CDR3 sequence: CSAPKGPQNTEAFF. The CDR3 nucleotides are TGCAGTGCTCCCAAGGGACCCCAGAACACTGAAGCTTTCTTT.

This clonotype has only a few counts. This sequence joins TRBV28 and TRBJ1-2, with D perhaps TRBD1 (5 bases). Trimming took off 6 bases at V and 3 bases at J, with 14 bases between the two ends. The CDR3 contains 14 residues. Germline CDR1 and CDR2: MDHEN and SYDVKM. CDR3: CASRPLGRDYGYTF. The DNA of the CDR3 is TGTGCCAGCAGGCCTTTGGGGCGCGACTATGGCTACACCTTC.

Concerning this clonotype itself: The junction departs from germline at one end; a sequencing error may be responsible. The genes are TRBV7-7 and TRBJ2-5, with 8 bases that match TRBD2. This CDR3 has 16 residues. Germline lookup yields CDR1 SSHAT and CDR2 FNYEAQ (reference sequence). CDR3 protein: CASSLGRTGGRETQYF. The CDR3 DNA reads as TGTGCTAGCAGCCTCGGACGCACGGGGGGGCGGGAGACCCAGTACTTC. The full variable domain, its missing parts supplied by reference TRBV7-7 and TRBJ2-5, is GAGVSQSPRYKVTKRGQDVTLRCDPISSHATLYWYQQALGQGPEFLTYFNYEAQPDKSGLPSDRFSAERPEGSISTLTIQRTEQRDSAMYRCASSLGRTGGRETQYFGPGTRLLVL.

The V call is TRBV27, the J call TRBJ2-7; no definite D call. V lost 5 bases, J lost 4 bases, and 12 bases lay in between. Looked up from germline, CDR1 is MNHEY and CDR2 is SMNVEV (reference sequence). The CDR3 is 13 amino acids. The chain's CDR3 is CASSPSHGYEQYF. Written as DNA, the CDR3 is TGTGCCAGCAGTCCAAGCCACGGATACGAGCAGTACTTC.